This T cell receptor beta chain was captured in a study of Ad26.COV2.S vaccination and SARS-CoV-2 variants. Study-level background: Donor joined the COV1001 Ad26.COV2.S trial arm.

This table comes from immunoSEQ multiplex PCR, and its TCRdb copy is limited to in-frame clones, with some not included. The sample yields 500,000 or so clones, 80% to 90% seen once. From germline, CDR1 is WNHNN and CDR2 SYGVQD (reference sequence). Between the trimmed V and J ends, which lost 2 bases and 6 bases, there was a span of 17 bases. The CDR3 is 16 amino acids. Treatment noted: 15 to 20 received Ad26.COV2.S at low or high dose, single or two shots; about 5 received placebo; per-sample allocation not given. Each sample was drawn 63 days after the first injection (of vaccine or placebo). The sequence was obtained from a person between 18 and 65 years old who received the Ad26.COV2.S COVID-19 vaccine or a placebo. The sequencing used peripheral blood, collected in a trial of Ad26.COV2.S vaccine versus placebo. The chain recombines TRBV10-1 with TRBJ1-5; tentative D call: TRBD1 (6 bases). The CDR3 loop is CASSELLSTGGQPQHF. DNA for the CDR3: TGCGCCAGCAGTGAGCTCCTCTCGACAGGTGGTCAGCCCCAGCATTTT.